There are many counts of the clone carrying this TCR beta chain. Aged 18 to 65, hyperthyroidism patients had been newly diagnosed, with under 2 months' duration. These data are taken from a study of Graves' ophthalmopathy and Graves' hyperthyroidism. There are 15 residues in the CDR3. V dropped 7 bases and J dropped 3 bases, with 19 bases sitting between them. CDR1 SGHAT and CDR2 FQNNGV come from the germline V gene. Transcripts of RNA were the source for amplifying TCR beta CDR3 regions. The authors performed first-round RT-PCR with HTBI primers and then a second-round multiplex PCR. One entry per CDR3 protein results from TCRdb running MiXCR on the multiplex PCR reads. The table includes about 380,000 distinct CDR3 sequences, less than 20% detected once.

Sequenced material: peripheral blood. V gene TRBV11-2 combines with J gene TRBJ2-7; D may be TRBD1 or TRBD2 (5 bases each). The TCR sequence derives from a woman aged 18-35 years with stable Graves' hyperthyroidism. Here the CDR3 DNA reads TGTGCCAGCACACGGTCGGGACGGAGAGACTACGAGCAGTACTTC. It is translated as CASTRSGRRDYEQYF.